Sequencing of this T cell receptor (beta chain) was carried out in a study of CD8 T cells in Susac syndrome. About the research overall: Sequencing included Susac syndrome patients, 5 or 6 of them with active disease and roughly eight in remission. Patients with Susac syndrome, at blood draw, were therapy-naive, on corticosteroids, or on intravenous immunoglobulin alone. Broader study findings: Clonal expansion was not observed in the Susac syndrome CD4+ T cell repertoires.

V trimming: 5 bases; J trimming: 3 bases; junction bases outside the gene matches: 3. Per the germline V gene, CDR1 is MNHEY and CDR2 is SVGAGI. The CDR3 covers 13 residues. RNA was extracted with the RNeasy kit, and a quantity of roughly 0.5 to 1 ug was reverse transcribed using random hexamers. One entry per CDR3 protein, called by TCRdb with MiXCR from the immunoSEQ multiplex PCR reads. The sample shows roughly 220,000 distinct CDR3 sequences, over 90% of them seen only once. Notes on this clonotype: Its antigen is not identified.

The sequencing sample was made of CD4+ T cells from PBMCs. This clonotype originated in a human donor with Susac syndrome. This rearrangement joins TRBV6-5 to TRBJ2-7; 8 positions match TRBD1. The CDR3 loop is CASSRDRYYEQYF. CDR3 coding DNA: TGTGCCAGCAGTCGGGACAGGTACTACGAGCAGTACTTC.